These T cell receptor beta chains were read from a single sample in a study of beta chain features in type 1 diabetes. Some clones are missing from TCRdb's copy, which holds only in-frame ones; the method was immunoSEQ multiplex PCR. The data hold 900,000 or so clones, with under 20% observed a single time. The sequenced sample was naive CD4+ T cells from blood. The receptor source for this set is a woman aged 18-29 years in good health. CDR3s include the opening cysteine and the closing phenylalanine or tryptophan. The order of the fields is clone size, J gene, V gene, D gene, CDR3 protein, CDR3 DNA. D genes are given only for firm matches. Size values are once, few and many counts, or a class for expanded clones, and some rows have none.

clone_size: few
j_call: TRBJ2-7
v_call: TRBV4-3
d_call: .
cdr3_aa: CASSLNLGGSYEQYF
cdr3_nt: TGCGCCAGCAGCCTGAACTTAGGGGGATCCTACGAGCAGTACTTC

clone_size: few
j_call: TRBJ2-2
v_call: TRBV18
d_call: .
cdr3_aa: CASSPTGQNTGELFF
cdr3_nt: TGTGCCAGCTCACCAACGGGTCAGAACACCGGGGAGCTGTTTTTT

clone_size: few
j_call: TRBJ1-2
v_call: TRBV7-3
d_call: TRBD1
cdr3_aa: CASSPGQGYGYTF
cdr3_nt: TGTGCCAGCAGCCCGGGACAGGGATATGGCTACACCTTC

clone_size: few
j_call: TRBJ2-5
v_call: TRBV7-3
d_call: TRBD1
cdr3_aa: CASSPTGEETQYF
cdr3_nt: TGTGCCAGCAGCCCAACAGGGGAGGAGACCCAGTACTTC

clone_size: few
j_call: TRBJ2-7
v_call: TRBV10-3
d_call: TRBD1
cdr3_aa: CATRTGGFGIYEQYF
cdr3_nt: TGTGCCACTAGGACAGGGGGCTTTGGTATCTACGAGCAGTACTTC

clone_size: .
j_call: TRBJ2-5
v_call: TRBV7-2
d_call: .
cdr3_aa: CASSQKSGLATYQETQYF
cdr3_nt: TGTGCCAGCAGCCAAAAGTCGGGACTCGCGACTTACCAAGAGACCCAGTACTTC

clone_size: .
j_call: TRBJ2-7
v_call: TRBV28
d_call: .
cdr3_aa: CASSVRGPRYEQYF
cdr3_nt: TGTGCCAGCTCCGTTAGGGGACCCCGATACGAGCAGTACTTC

clone_size: .
j_call: TRBJ2-1
v_call: TRBV9
d_call: .
cdr3_aa: CASSVAPGGSKQFF
cdr3_nt: TGTGCCAGCAGCGTCGCGCCCGGGGGTTCTAAGCAGTTCTTC

clone_size: few
j_call: TRBJ1-1
v_call: TRBV25-1
d_call: .
cdr3_aa: CASRGPMNTEAFF
cdr3_nt: TGTGCCAGCAGGGGACCCATGAACACTGAAGCTTTCTTT

clone_size: few
j_call: TRBJ2-5
v_call: TRBV18
d_call: TRBD2
cdr3_aa: CASSPTSGGHQETQYF
cdr3_nt: TGTGCCAGCTCCCCGACTAGCGGGGGACACCAAGAGACCCAGTACTTC

clone_size: .
j_call: TRBJ2-3
v_call: TRBV28
d_call: .
cdr3_aa: CASSFTEYVQYF
cdr3_nt: TGTGCCAGCAGTTTTACGGAGTACGTGCAGTATTTT

clone_size: few
j_call: TRBJ2-2
v_call: TRBV6-5
d_call: .
cdr3_aa: CASSTYSETGELFF
cdr3_nt: TGTGCCAGCAGTACCTATAGCGAGACCGGGGAGCTGTTTTTT

clone_size: .
j_call: TRBJ2-5
v_call: TRBV28
d_call: TRBD1
cdr3_aa: CASGKHGQGAGETQYF
cdr3_nt: TGTGCCAGCGGGAAACACGGACAGGGGGCGGGAGAGACCCAGTACTTC

clone_size: .
j_call: TRBJ2-1
v_call: TRBV5-1
d_call: .
cdr3_aa: CASSLSLTVAEQFF
cdr3_nt: TGCGCCAGCAGCTTGAGCCTAACGGTCGCTGAGCAGTTCTTC

clone_size: .
j_call: TRBJ1-1
v_call: TRBV6-4
d_call: .
cdr3_aa: CASTRGTEAFF
cdr3_nt: TGTGCCAGCACCAGGGGTACTGAAGCTTTCTTT